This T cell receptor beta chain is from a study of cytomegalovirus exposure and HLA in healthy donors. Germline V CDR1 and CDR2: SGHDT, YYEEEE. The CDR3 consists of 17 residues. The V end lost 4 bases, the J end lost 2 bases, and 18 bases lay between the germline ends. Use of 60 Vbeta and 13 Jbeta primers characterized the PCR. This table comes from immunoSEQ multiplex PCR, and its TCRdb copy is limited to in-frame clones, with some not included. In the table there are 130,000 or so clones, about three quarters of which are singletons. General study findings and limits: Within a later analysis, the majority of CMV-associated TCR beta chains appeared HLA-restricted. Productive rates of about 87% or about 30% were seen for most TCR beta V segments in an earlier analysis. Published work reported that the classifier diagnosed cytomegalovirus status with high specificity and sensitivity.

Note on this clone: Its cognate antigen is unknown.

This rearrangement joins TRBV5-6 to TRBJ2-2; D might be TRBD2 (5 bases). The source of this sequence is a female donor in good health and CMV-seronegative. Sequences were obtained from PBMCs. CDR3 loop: CASSPVARAVNTGELFF. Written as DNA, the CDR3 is TGTGCCAGCAGCCCGGTGGCGCGGGCTGTAAACACCGGGGAGCTGTTTTTT.